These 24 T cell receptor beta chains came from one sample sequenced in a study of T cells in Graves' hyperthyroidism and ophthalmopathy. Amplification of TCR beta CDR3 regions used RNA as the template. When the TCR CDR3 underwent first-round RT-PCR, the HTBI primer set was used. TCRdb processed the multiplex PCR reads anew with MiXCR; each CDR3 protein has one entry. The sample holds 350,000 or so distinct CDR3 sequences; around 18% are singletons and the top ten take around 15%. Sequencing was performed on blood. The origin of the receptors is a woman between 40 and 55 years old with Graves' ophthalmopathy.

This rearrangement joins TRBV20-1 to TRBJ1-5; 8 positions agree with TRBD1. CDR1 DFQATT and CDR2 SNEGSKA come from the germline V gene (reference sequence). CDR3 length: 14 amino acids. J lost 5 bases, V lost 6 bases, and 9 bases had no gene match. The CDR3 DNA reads TGCAGTGCCCGGACAGGGTTGACCTATCAGCCCCAGCATTTT. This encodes CSARTGLTYQPQHF.

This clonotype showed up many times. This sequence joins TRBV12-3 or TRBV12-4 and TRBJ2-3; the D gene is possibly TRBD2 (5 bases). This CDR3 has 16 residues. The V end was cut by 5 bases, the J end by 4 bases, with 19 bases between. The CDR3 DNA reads TGTGCCAGCAGTACCCACTGCGGAGTCGGGGCAGATACGCAGTATTTT. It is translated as CASSTHCGVGADTQYF.

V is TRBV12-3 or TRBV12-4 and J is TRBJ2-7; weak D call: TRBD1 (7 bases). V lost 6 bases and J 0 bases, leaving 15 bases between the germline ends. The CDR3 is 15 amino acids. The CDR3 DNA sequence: TGTGCCAGCAGCGGGGGACAGTCGAGCTCCTACGAGCAGTACTTC. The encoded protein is CASSGGQSSSYEQYF.

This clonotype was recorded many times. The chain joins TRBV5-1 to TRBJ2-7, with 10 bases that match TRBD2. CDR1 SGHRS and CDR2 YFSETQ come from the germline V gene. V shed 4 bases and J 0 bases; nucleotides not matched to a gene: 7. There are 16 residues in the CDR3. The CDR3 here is CASSAILAGGSYEQYF. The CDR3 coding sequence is TGCGCCAGCAGCGCGATTTTAGCGGGAGGCTCCTACGAGCAGTACTTC.

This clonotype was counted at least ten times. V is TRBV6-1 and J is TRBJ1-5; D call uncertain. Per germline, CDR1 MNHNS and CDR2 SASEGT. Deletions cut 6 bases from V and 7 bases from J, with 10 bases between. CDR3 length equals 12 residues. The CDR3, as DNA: TGTGCCAGCAGCGAATTATGGCAGCCCCAGCATTTT. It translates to CASSELWQPQHF.

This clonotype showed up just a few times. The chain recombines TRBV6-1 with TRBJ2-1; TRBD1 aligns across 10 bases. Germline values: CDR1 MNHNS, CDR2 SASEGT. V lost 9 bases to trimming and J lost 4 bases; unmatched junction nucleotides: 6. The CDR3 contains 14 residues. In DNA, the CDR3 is TGTGCCAGTGGAGGGGACAGGGGTTACAATGAGCAGTTCTTC. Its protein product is CASGGDRGYNEQFF.

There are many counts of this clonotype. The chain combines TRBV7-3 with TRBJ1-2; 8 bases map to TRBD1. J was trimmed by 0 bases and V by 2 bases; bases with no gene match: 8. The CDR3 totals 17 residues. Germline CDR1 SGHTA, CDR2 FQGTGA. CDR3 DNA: TGTGCCAGCAGCTTAGTGGACAGGGTGGAAACTAACTATGGCTACACCTTC. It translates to CASSLVDRVETNYGYTF.

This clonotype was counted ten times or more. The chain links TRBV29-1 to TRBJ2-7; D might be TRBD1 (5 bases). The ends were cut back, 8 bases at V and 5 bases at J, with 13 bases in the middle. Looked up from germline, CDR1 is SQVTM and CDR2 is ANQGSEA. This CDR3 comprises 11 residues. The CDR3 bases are TGCAGCCCCAGCAGGGTACACGAGCAGTACTTC. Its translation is CSPSRVHEQYF.

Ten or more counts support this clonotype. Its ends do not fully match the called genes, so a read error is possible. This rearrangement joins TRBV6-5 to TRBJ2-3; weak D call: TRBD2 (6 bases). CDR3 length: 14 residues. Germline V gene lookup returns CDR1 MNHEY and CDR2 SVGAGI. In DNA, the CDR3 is TGTGCCAGCGGGGTGGGAGGAGGCACGGATACGCAGTATTTT. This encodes CASGVGGGTDTQYF.

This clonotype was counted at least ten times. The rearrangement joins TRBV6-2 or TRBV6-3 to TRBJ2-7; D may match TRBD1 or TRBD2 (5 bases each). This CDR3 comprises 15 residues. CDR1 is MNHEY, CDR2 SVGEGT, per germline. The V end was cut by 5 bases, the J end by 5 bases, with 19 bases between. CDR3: CASSLGQGRRDEQYF. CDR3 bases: TGTGCCAGCAGTCTCGGGCAGGGACGCCGGGACGAGCAGTACTTC.

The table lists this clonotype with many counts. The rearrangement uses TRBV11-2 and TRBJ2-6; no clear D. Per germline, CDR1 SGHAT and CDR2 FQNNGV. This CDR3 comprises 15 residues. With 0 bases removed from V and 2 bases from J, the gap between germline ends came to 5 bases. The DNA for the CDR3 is TGTGCCAGCAGCTTAGATAGGGCTGGGGCCAACGTCCTGACTTTC. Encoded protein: CASSLDRAGANVLTF. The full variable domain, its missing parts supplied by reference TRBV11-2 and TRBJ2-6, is EAGVAQSPRYKIIEKRQSVAFWCNPISGHATLYWYQQILGQGPKLLIQFQNNGVVDDSQLPKDRFSAERLKGVDSTLKIQPAKLEDSAVYLCASSLDRAGANVLTFGAGSRLTVL.

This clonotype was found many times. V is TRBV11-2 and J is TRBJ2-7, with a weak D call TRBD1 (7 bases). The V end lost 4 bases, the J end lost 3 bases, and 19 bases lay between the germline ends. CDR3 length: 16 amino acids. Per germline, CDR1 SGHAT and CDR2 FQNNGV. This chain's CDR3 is CASSSLRARGVYEQYF. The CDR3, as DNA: TGTGCCAGCAGCTCCCTTCGTGCCAGGGGGGTCTACGAGCAGTACTTC.

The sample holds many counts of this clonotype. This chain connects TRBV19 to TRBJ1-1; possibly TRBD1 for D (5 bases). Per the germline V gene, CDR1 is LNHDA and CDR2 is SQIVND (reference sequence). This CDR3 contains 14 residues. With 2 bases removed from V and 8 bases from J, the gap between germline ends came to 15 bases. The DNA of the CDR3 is TGTGCCAGTAGTATAACGGGCATGACAGTAGAAGCTTTCTTT. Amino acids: CASSITGMTVEAFF.

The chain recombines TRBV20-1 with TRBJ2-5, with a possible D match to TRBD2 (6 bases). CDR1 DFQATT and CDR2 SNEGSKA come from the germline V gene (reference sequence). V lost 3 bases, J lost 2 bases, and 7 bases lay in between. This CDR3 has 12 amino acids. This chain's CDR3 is CSASGRQETQYF. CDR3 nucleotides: TGCAGTGCTAGTGGGAGGCAAGAGACCCAGTACTTC.

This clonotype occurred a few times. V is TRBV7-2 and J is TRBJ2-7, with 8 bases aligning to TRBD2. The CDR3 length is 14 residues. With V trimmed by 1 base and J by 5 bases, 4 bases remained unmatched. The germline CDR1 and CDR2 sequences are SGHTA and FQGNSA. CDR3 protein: CASSLVTSGHEQYF. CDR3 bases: TGTGCCAGCAGCTTAGTAACTAGCGGCCACGAGCAGTACTTC.

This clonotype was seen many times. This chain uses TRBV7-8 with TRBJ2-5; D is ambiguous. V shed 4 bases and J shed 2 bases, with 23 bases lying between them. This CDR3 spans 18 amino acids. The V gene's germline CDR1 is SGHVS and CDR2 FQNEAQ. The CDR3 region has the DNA TGTGCCAGCAGCTCCCGGTGGGTGTTAACCAACCCTCAAGAGACCCAGTACTTC. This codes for CASSSRWVLTNPQETQYF.

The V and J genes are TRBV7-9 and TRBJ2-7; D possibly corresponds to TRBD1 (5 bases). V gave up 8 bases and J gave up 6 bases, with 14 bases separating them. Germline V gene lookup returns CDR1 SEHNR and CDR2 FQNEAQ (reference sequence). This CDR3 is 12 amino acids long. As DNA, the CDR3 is TGTGCCAGCGGAGACAGTACGGGCGAGCAGTACTTC. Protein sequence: CASGDSTGEQYF.

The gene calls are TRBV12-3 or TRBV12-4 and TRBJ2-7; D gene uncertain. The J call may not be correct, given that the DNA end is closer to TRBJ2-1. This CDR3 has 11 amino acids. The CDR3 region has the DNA TGTGCCACCAGCGACAACTACGAGCAGTTCTTC. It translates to CATSDNYEQFF.

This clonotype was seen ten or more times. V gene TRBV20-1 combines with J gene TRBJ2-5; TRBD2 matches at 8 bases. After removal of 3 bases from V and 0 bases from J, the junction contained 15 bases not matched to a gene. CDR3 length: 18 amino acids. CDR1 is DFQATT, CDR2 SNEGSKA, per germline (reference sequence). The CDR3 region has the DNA TGCAGTGCTAGTGTTTTCGGAGTAGCGGGATCGTACCAAGAGACCCAGTACTTC. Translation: CSASVFGVAGSYQETQYF.

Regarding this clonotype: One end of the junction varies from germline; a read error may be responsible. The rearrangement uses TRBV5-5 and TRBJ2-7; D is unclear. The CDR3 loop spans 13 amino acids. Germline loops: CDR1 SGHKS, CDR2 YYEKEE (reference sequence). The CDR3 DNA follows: TGTGCCAGCAGGTTGGTCCCTACCTACGAGCAGTACTTC. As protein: CASRLVPTYEQYF.

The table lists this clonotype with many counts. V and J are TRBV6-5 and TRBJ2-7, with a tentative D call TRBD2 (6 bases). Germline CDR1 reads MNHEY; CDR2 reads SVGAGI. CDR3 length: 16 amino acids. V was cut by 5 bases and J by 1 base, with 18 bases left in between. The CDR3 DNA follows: TGTGCCAGCAGTCCACGGACCGGGACTCATTCCTACGAGCAGTACTTC. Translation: CASSPRTGTHSYEQYF.

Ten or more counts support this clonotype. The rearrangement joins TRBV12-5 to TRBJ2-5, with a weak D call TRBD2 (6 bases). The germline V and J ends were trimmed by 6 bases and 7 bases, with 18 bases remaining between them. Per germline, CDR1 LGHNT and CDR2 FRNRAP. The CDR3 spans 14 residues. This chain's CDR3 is CASGPKGGVGTQYF. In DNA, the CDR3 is TGTGCTAGTGGACCAAAAGGCGGGGTTGGGACCCAGTACTTC.

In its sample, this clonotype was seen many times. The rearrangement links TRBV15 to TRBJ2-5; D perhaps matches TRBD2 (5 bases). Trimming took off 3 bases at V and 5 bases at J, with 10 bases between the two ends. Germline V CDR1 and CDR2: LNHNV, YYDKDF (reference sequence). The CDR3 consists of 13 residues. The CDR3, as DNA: TGTGCCACCAGCAGGGACCCGGGGGAGACCCAGTACTTC. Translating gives CATSRDPGETQYF.

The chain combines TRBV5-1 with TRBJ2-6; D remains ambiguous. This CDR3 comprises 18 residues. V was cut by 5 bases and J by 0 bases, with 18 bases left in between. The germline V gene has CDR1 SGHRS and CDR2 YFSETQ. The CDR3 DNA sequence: TGCGCCAGCAGTTCCGGAAGACAAATTTCCTCTGGGGCCAACGTCCTGACTTTC. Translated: CASSSGRQISSGANVLTF.